The sequence of this T cell receptor (beta chain) was determined in a study of neoadjuvant anti-PD-1 for oral cavity cancer. Stated time point: after neoadjuvant nivolumab, at surgical resection. Analysis of PBMCs was direct, with no culture step. The method was immunoSEQ multiplex PCR; TCRdb's version includes in-frame clones alone and lacks a portion of them. Of about 72,000 clones in the sample, 80% to 90% were seen once. The V and J ends lost 7 bases and 4 bases respectively, with 10 bases between them. CDR3 size: 12 residues. Per germline, CDR1 MDHEN and CDR2 SYDVKM. The chain carries TRBV28 and TRBJ1-2, with D unclear. This specimen consisted of PBMCs, obtained after nivolumab (anti-PD-1) treatment. The origin of this receptor is a person aged 35-79 years with oral cavity squamous cell carcinoma. The CDR3 coding sequence is TGTGCCAGCACGTCTGGGTTCTATGGCTACACCTTC. It specifies CASTSGFYGYTF.